This T cell receptor beta chain was captured in a study of T cell responses to AZD1222 COVID-19 vaccine. Study-wide points: Sampling that yielded the repertoires occurred only after the peak T cell response. Increased Spike-specific TCR breadth and depth were observed after two AZD1222 doses. Donors in the cohort were predominantly white British and more often female, and clonal diversity was possibly underestimated.

The trim removed 4 bases at V and 4 bases at J, leaving 5 bases unmatched. Germline assignment: CDR1 SGHAT and CDR2 FQNNGV. The CDR3 contains 15 residues. Repertoires were generated with immunoSEQ multiplex PCR, while TCRdb's copy carries only in-frame clones and drops some. The table lists roughly 130,000 clones, about 85% of them singletons. As for this clone: Antigen specificity is unknown.

The TCR comes from an adult in good health. The chain carries TRBV11-2 and TRBJ1-2, with TRBD1 matching over 11 bases. The sample in question was peripheral blood, obtained on day 0 of AZD1222 vaccination. The CDR3 coding sequence is TGTGCCAGCAGCTCTAGGGACAGGGGGGTCTATGGCTACACCTTC. Its protein is CASSSRDRGVYGYTF.